The clone carrying this T cell receptor (beta chain) showed up many times. This record belongs to a study of blood T cell repertoires in COVID-19. TCRdb keeps only in-frame clones here, not all; method: immunoSEQ multiplex PCR. The table includes 150,000 to 200,000 clones, around four fifths detected once. V lost 5 bases, J lost 1 base, and 10 bases lay in between. This CDR3 is 13 amino acids long. CDR1 is SGHDT, CDR2 YYEEEE, per germline. The V gene is TRBV5-6, the J gene TRBJ2-7, with D tentatively TRBD2 (6 bases). The source is a woman aged 30 to 39 with acute or convalescent COVID-19. Sequencing input: peripheral blood. CDR3 sequence: CASRGGVSYEQYF. CDR3 coding DNA: TGTGCCAGCAGGGGCGGGGTGTCCTACGAGCAGTACTTC.